These 12 T cell receptor beta chains originate from one sample sequenced in a study of shared clonotypes between healthy human individuals. Method: immunoSEQ multiplex PCR; TCRdb's copy keeps in-frame clones and lacks some. The sample has about 980,000 clones; roughly 72% are singletons. Sequenced material: memory CD4+ T cells sorted from blood. The subset here: CD45RA-negative fraction. These receptors all come from a man between 18 and 35 years old in good health.

The chain couples TRBV19 to TRBJ2-1, with 11 bases lining up with TRBD2. V shed 3 bases, J shed 4 bases, and the junction held 11 bases outside the gene matches. Germline assignment: CDR1 LNHDA and CDR2 SQIVND (reference sequence). This CDR3 has 18 amino acids. The CDR3 spells CASSMGLAGGPRYNEQFF. DNA for the CDR3: TGTGCCAGTAGTATGGGCCTAGCGGGAGGCCCGAGATACAATGAGCAGTTCTTC.

V gene TRBV6-6 combines with J gene TRBJ1-1; 11 bases map to TRBD1. Germline V CDR1 and CDR2: MNHNY, SVGAGI (reference sequence). With 6 bases clipped from V and 4 bases from J, the junction kept 4 bases outside the gene matches. CDR3 size: 14 residues. CDR3 protein: CASSRTGGFTEAFF. The CDR3 nucleotides read TGTGCCAGCAGCCGGACAGGGGGCTTCACTGAAGCTTTCTTT.

The chain couples TRBV5-1 to TRBJ2-7; D unclear. V lost 3 bases and J lost 3, with 16 bases in between. In germline, CDR1 is SGHRS, CDR2 YFSETQ. The CDR3 runs 15 residues. CDR3 DNA: TGCGCCAGCAGCTATGGCACGGCAGGATACTACGAGCAGTACTTC. Translated, it gives CASSYGTAGYYEQYF.

This clone came up a few times. The chain employs TRBV7-6 and TRBJ2-1; either TRBD1 or TRBD2 may fit D (5 bases each). Germline V gene data show CDR1 as SGHVS and CDR2 as FNYEAQ. The CDR3 covers 15 residues. V dropped 6 bases and J dropped 3 bases, with 15 bases sitting between them. CDR3 nucleotides: TGTGCCAGCAGTCTCGGGGCCAGGAACTACAATGAGCAGTTCTTC. Translated: CASSLGARNYNEQFF.

This chain connects TRBV13 to TRBJ1-3, with D possibly TRBD1 on 5 matching bases. The CDR3 has 20 residues. V was clipped by 2 bases and J by 1 base, with 24 bases between them. In germline, CDR1 is PRHDT, CDR2 FYEKMQ (reference sequence). The CDR3 nucleotides are TGTGCCAGCAGCTTATACGACACGCGGGGCGAGGATTGGTCTGGAAACACCATATATTTT. Its protein is CASSLYDTRGEDWSGNTIYF.

The chain is built from TRBV30 and TRBJ1-3; D is ambiguous. The germline V gene encodes CDR1 GTSNPN and CDR2 SVGIG (reference sequence). The CDR3 runs 14 residues. V gave up 5 bases and J gave up 0 bases, with 11 bases separating them. In nucleotides, the CDR3 is TGTGCCTGGGACTGGACCAGCTCTGGAAACACCATATATTTT. Translation: CAWDWTSSGNTIYF.

The CDR3 spells CASSWGTLPGKETQYF. CDR3 DNA: TGTGCCAGCAGCTGGGGGACGTTACCGGGAAAAGAGACCCAGTACTTC. The chain couples TRBV7-2 to TRBJ2-5, with D perhaps matching TRBD1 or TRBD2 (5 bases each). The CDR3 is made up of 16 amino acids. Germline CDR1 reads SGHTA; CDR2 reads FQGNSA. Trimming left V 4 bases short and J 3 bases short, with 18 bases between.

The V gene is TRBV14, the J gene TRBJ2-7; D may be TRBD2 (5 bases). The CDR3 extends over 15 amino acids. The V gene lost 7 bases and the J gene lost 0 bases, with 16 bases spanning the gap. Germline lookup yields CDR1 SGHDN and CDR2 FVKESK. The CDR3 sequence: CASILGRTSSYEQYF. Written as DNA, the CDR3 is TGTGCCAGCATCCTAGGACGGACTTCCTCCTACGAGCAGTACTTC. The whole variable domain, remainder taken from reference TRBV14 and TRBJ2-7, is EAGVTQFPSHSVIEKGQTVTLRCDPISGHDNLYWYRRVMGKEIKFLLHFVKESKQDESGMPNNRFLAERTGGTYSTLKVQPAELEDSGVYFCASILGRTSSYEQYFGPGTRLTVT.

The V and J genes are TRBV5-1 and TRBJ1-2, with TRBD1 matching 9 bases. CDR1 is SGHRS, CDR2 YFSETQ, per germline. The CDR3 loop spans 15 amino acids. V was pared by 4 bases and J by 3 bases, with 7 bases of the junction left unmatched. This CDR3 is CASSPQTGGYYGYTF. The CDR3 coding sequence is TGCGCCAGCAGCCCGCAAACAGGGGGCTACTATGGCTACACCTTC.

The chain couples TRBV7-8 to TRBJ2-3; D unclear. The V and J ends lost 1 base and 0 bases respectively, with 8 bases between them. Germline V CDR1 and CDR2: SGHVS, FQNEAQ. The CDR3 consists of 15 residues. In nucleotides, the CDR3 is TGTGCCAGCAGCTTAGTCGGTGCTAGCACAGATACGCAGTATTTT. Translation gives CASSLVGASTDTQYF.

CDR3 nucleotide sequence: TGTGCCTGTAAATTGGCCCCGGGTACCGGGGAGCTGTTTTTT. The encoded protein is CACKLAPGTGELFF. This sequence joins TRBV2 and TRBJ2-2; D is unresolved. CDR3 length: 14 residues. The V end was cut by 11 bases, the J end by 5 bases, with 18 bases between. Germline V gene data show CDR1 as SNHLY and CDR2 as FYNNEI.

The rearrangement joins TRBV12-5 to TRBJ1-5; 8 bases are a match to TRBD1. The CDR3 contains 15 residues. Germline trimming cut 4 bases from V and 4 bases from J; bases unmatched to any gene: 6. Looked up from germline, CDR1 is LGHNT and CDR2 is FRNRAP. The CDR3 DNA sequence: TGTGCTAGTGGTTCCCACCGGACAGGGAATCAGCCCCAGCATTTT. This codes for CASGSHRTGNQPQHF. The entire variable domain, with the rest obtained from reference TRBV12-5 and TRBJ1-5, is as follows: DARVTQTPRHKVTEMGQEVTMRCQPILGHNTVFWYRQTMMQGLELLAYFRNRAPLDDSGMPKDRFSAEMPDATLATLKIQPSEPRDSAVYFCASGSHRTGNQPQHFGDGTRLSIL.